This T cell receptor beta chain originates from a study of T-cell reconstitution after alpha-beta-depleted transplantation in children. Overall study findings and caveats: One year post-transplant, T-cell counts and diversity were largely derived from T cells produced anew. Some patients' high day-60 TCRbeta diversity was attributed to recipient cells surviving conditioning.

Germline V CDR1 and CDR2: SGHVT, SQSDAQ. The CDR3 has 15 residues. The ends lost 4 bases at V and 4 bases at J; junction bases unmatched: 9. Unique molecular identifiers were incorporated into the prepared TCRbeta library. TCRdb re-derived calls from the PCR reads in MiXCR, one entry per CDR3 protein. The sample records around 300,000 distinct CDR3 sequences, roughly 11% being singletons. This clonotype was seen only a few times. The target antigen is unknown. The sequencing used peripheral blood, collected 180 days after TCRalphabeta/CD19-depleted stem cell transplant. This rearrangement joins TRBV7-4 to TRBJ2-7; 8 nucleotides agree with TRBD1. The TCR sequence derives from a male patient aged 2-10 years who had a stem cell transplant for chronic granulomatous disease, so the T cells may come from the graft donor. The DNA of the CDR3 is TGTGCCAGCAGCTGGGAGGACAGGGATGCGTACGAGCAGTACTTC. Its translation is CASSWEDRDAYEQYF.